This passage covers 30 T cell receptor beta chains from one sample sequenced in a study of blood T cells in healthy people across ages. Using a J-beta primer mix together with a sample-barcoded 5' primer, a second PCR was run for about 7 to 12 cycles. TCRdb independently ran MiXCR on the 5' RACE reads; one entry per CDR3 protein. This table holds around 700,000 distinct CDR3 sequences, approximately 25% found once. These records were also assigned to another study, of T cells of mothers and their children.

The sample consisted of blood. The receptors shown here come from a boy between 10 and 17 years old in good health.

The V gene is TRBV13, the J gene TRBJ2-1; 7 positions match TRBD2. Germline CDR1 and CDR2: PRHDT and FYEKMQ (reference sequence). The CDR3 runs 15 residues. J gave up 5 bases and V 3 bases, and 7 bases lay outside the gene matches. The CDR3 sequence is CASSFRREFNNEQFF. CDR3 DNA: TGTGCCAGCAGCTTTCGGCGGGAGTTCAACAATGAGCAGTTCTTC.

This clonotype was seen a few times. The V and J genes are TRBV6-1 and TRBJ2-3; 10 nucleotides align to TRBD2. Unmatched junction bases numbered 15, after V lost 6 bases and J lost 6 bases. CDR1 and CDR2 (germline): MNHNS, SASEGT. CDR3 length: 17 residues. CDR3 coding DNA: TGTGCCAGCAGCGACAAAGGACTAGCGGTGGAAAGGGATACGCAGTATTTT. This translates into CASSDKGLAVERDTQYF.

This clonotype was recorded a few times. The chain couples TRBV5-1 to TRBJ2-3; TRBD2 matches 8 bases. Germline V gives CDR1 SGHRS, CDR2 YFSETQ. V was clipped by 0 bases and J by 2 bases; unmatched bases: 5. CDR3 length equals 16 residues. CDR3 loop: CASSLEGSGTTDTQYF. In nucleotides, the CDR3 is TGCGCCAGCAGCTTGGAAGGTAGCGGGACCACAGATACGCAGTATTTT.

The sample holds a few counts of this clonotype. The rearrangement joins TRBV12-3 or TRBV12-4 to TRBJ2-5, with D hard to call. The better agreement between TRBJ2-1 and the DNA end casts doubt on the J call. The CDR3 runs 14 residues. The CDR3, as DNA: TGTGCCAGCAGTCACGTTTCGGGTGGTAATGAGCAGTTCTTC. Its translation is CASSHVSGGNEQFF.

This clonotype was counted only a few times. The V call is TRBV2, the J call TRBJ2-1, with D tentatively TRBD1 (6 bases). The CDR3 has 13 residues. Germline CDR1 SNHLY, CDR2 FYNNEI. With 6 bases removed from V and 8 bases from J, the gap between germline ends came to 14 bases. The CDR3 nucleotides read TGTGCCAGCAGGCCCCGGACAGCTTATGAGCAGTTCTTC. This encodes CASRPRTAYEQFF.

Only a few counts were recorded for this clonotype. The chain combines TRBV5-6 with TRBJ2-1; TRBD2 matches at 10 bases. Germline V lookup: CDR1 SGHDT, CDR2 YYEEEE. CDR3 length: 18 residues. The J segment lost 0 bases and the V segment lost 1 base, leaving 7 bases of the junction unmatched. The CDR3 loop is CASSLYGLAASSYNEQFF. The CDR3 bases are TGTGCCAGCAGCTTGTACGGACTAGCGGCATCCTCCTACAATGAGCAGTTCTTC.

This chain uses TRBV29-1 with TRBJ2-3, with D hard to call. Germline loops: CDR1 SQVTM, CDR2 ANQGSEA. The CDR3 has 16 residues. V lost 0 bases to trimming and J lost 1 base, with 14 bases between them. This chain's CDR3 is CSVEDQTGIGTDTQYF. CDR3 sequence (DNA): TGCAGCGTTGAAGATCAGACTGGAATCGGCACAGATACGCAGTATTTT.

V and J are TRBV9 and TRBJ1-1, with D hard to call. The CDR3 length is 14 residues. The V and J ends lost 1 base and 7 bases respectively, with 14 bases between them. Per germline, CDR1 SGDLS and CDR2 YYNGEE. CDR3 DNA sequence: TGTGCCAGCAGCGTAAGTTCGGGAGATTATGAAGCTTTCTTT. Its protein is CASSVSSGDYEAFF.

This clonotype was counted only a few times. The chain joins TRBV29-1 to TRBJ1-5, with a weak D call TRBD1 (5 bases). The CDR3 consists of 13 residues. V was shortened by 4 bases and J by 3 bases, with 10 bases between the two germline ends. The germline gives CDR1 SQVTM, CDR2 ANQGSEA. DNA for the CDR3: TGCAGCGTTGGAGGGGTCCCCAATCAGCCCCAGCATTTT. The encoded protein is CSVGGVPNQPQHF.

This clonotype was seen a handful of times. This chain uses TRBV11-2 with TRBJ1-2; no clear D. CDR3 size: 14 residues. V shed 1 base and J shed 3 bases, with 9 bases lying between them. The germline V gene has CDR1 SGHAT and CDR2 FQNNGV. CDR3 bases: TGTGCCAGCAGCTTAGCCCCAGGCTACTATGGCTACACCTTC. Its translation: CASSLAPGYYGYTF. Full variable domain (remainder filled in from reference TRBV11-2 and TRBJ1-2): EAGVAQSPRYKIIEKRQSVAFWCNPISGHATLYWYQQILGQGPKLLIQFQNNGVVDDSQLPKDRFSAERLKGVDSTLKIQPAKLEDSAVYLCASSLAPGYYGYTFGSGTRLTVV.

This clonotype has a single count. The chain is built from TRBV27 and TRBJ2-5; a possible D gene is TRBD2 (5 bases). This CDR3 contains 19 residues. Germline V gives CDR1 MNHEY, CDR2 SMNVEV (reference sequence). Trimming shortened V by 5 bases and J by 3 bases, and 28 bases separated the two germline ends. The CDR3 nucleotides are TGTGCCAGCAGTCCATCTCTGGGAAAATGGTACGTCGGGGAAGAGACCCAGTACTTC. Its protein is CASSPSLGKWYVGEETQYF.

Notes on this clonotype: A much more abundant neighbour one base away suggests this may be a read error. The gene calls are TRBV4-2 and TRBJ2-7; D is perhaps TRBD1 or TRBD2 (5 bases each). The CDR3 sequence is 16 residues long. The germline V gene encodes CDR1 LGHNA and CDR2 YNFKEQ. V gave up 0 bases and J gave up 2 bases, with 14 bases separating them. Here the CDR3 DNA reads TGTGCCAGCAGCCAAGAGGGGGAACAGACCGCCTACGAGCAGTACTTC. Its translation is CASSQEGEQTAYEQYF.

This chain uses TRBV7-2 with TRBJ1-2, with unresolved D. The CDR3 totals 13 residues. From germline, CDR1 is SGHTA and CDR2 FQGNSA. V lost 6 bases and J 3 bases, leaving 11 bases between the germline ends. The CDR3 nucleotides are TGTGCCAGCAGGCCCGGCGGGTACTATGGCTACACCTTC. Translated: CASRPGGYYGYTF.

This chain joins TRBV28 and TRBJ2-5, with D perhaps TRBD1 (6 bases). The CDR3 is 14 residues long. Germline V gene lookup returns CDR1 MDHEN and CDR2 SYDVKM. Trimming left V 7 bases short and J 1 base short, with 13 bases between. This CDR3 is CASIRGNFQETQYF. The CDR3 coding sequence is TGTGCCAGCATAAGGGGGAATTTCCAAGAGACCCAGTACTTC.

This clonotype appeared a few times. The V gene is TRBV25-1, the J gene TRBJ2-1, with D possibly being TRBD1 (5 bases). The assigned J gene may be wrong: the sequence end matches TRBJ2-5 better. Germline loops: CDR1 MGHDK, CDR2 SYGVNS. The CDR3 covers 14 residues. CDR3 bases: TGTGCCAGCAGTGACCAAGGCAGGGAAGAGACCCAGTACTTC. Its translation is CASSDQGREETQYF.

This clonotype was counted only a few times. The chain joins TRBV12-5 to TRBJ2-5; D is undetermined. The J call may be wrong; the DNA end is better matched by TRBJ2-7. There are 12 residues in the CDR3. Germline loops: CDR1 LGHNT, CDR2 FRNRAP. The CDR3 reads CASGFDPGEQYF. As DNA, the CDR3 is TGTGCTAGTGGTTTCGATCCGGGCGAGCAGTACTTC.

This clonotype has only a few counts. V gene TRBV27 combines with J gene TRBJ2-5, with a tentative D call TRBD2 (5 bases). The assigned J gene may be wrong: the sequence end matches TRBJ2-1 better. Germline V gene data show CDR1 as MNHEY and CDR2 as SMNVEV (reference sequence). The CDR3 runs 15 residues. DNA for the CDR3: TGTGCCAGCAGTTTATCCGCCGTACCCGGGGATGAGCAGTTCTTC. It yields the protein CASSLSAVPGDEQFF.

The CDR3 DNA is TGTGCCAGCAGTCCCCCCAGGACAGGGATGGAGACCCAGTACTTC. Translated: CASSPPRTGMETQYF. V is TRBV28 and J is TRBJ2-5, with 8 bases identical to TRBD1. CDR3 length: 15 residues. CDR1 is MDHEN and CDR2 is SYDVKM in the germline V gene. The V segment lost 5 bases and the J segment 5 bases; nucleotides outside the gene matches: 10.

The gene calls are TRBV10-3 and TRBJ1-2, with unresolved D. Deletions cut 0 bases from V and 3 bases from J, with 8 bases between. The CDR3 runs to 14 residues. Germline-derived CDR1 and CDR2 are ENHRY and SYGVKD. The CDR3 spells CAISESALDYGYTF. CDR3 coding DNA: TGTGCCATCAGTGAGTCGGCCCTCGACTATGGCTACACCTTC.

The CDR3 sequence: CASSLGQGVTDTQYF. The CDR3, as DNA: TGTGCCAGCAGCTTGGGACAGGGGGTTACAGATACGCAGTATTTT. The J gene is TRBJ2-3, the V gene TRBV5-5, with TRBD1 matching over 9 bases. Germline V CDR1 and CDR2: SGHKS, YYEKEE (reference sequence). The CDR3 length is 15 residues. V was pared by 0 bases and J by 3 bases, with 2 bases of the junction left unmatched.

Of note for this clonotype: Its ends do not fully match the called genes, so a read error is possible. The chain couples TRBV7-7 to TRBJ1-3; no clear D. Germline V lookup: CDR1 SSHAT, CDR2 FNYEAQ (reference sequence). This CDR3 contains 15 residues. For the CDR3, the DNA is TGTGCTAGCAGCCCCGACGGAGTCTCTGGAAACACCATATATTTT. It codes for CASSPDGVSGNTIYF. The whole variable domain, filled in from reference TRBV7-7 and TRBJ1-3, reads GAGVSQSPRYKVTKRGQDVTLRCDPISSHATLYWYQQALGQGPEFLTYFNYEAQPDKSGLPSDRFSAERPEGSISTLTIQRTEQRDSAMYRCASSPDGVSGNTIYFGEGSWLTVV.

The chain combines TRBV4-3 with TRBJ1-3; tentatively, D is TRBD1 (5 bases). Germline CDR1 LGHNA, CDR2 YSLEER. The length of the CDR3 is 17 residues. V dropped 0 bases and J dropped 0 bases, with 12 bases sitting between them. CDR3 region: CASSQDFGTGSGNTIYF. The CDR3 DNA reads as TGCGCCAGCAGCCAAGATTTCGGAACAGGCTCTGGAAACACCATATATTTT.

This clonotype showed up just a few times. The CDR3 DNA follows: TGCGCCAGCAGCCAAGGGGGCTACGAAGAAAAACTGTTTTTT. It specifies CASSQGGYEEKLFF. This chain joins TRBV4-1 and TRBJ1-4, with D maybe TRBD1 (5 bases). V was shortened by 1 base and J by 8 bases, with 11 bases between the two germline ends. Germline assignment: CDR1 MGHRA and CDR2 YSYEKL. CDR3 length: 14 amino acids.

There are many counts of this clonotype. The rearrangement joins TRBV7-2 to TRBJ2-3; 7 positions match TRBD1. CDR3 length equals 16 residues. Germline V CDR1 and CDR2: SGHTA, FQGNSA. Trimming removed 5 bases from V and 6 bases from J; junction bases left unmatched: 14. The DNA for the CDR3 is TGTGCCAGCAGCGACTGGACAGGCCCGACGTGGGATACGCAGTATTTT. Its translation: CASSDWTGPTWDTQYF.

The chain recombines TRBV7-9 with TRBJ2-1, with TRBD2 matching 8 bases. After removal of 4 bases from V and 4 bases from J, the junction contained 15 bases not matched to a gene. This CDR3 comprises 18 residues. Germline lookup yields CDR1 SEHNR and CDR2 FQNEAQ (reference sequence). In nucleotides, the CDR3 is TGTGCCAGCAGCTCCCACACCCTTATGGCGGGGGGTTACAATGAGCAGTTCTTC. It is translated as CASSSHTLMAGGYNEQFF.

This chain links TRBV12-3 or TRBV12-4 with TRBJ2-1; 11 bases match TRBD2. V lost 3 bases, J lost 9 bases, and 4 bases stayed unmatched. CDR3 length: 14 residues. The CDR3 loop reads CASSFSSGGSEQFF. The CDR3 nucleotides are TGTGCCAGCAGTTTCTCTAGCGGGGGGAGTGAGCAGTTCTTC.

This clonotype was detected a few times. The CDR3 coding sequence is TGCAGTCAACCGGGACAGGGGGACAATGAGCAGTTCTTC. Translated: CSQPGQGDNEQFF. The chain uses TRBV20-1 and TRBJ2-1, with 11 bases that match TRBD1. The CDR3 consists of 13 residues. The trim removed 8 bases at V and 5 bases at J, leaving 5 bases unmatched. Germline assignment: CDR1 DFQATT and CDR2 SNEGSKA (reference sequence).

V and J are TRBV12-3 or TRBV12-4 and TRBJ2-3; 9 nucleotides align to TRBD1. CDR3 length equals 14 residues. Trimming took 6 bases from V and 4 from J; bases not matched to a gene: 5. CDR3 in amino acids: CASRPGQGPDTQYF. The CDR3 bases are TGTGCCAGCAGACCGGGACAGGGTCCAGATACGCAGTATTTT.

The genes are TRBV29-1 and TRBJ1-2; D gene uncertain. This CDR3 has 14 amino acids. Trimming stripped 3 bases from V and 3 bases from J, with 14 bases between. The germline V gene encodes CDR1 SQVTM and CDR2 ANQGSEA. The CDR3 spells CSVDVPGSDYGYTF. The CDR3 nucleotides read TGCAGCGTTGACGTCCCGGGTTCGGACTATGGCTACACCTTC.

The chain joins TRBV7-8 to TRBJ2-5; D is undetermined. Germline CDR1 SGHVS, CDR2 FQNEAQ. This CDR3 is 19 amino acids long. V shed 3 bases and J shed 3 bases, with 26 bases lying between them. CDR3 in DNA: TGTGCCAGCAGCTTGTATACTGGTTTAGCAGGAGTTTTTGAAGAGACCCAGTACTTC. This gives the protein CASSLYTGLAGVFEETQYF.